This is a list of T cell receptor beta chains from one sample in a study of blood T cell repertoires in COVID-19. The method was immunoSEQ multiplex PCR; TCRdb's version includes in-frame clones alone and lacks a portion of them. The table lists 100,000 to 150,000 clones, 88% of them singletons. Specimen: peripheral blood. These receptors were collected from a woman between 50 and 59 years old with active or convalescent COVID-19. The CDR3 runs from the conserved cysteine through the conserved F or W. A D gene is named only where the DNA matches it firmly. Size values are once, few and many counts, or a class for expanded clones, and some rows have none.

j_gene	abundance	v_gene	d_gene	CDR3nt	CDR3aa
TRBJ1-2	-	TRBV7-2	TRBD1	TGTGCCAGCAGGGGACAGGGGGCTAACTATGGCTACACCTTC	CASRGQGANYGYTF
TRBJ1-2	once	TRBV7-2	-	TGTGCCAGCAGCCGGGGGGGCTCGTGGTCTAACTATGGCTACACCTTC	CASSRGGSWSNYGYTF
TRBJ2-7	-	TRBV7-2	TRBD2	TGTGCCAGCAGCTTCGGACTAGCCTCCTACGAGCAGTACTTC	CASSFGLASYEQYF
TRBJ2-7	-	TRBV6-5	-	TGTGCCAGCAGTACGAGGACAGCCGGGGTCGAGCAGTACTTC	CASSTRTAGVEQYF
TRBJ2-5	few	TRBV28	TRBD2	TGTGCCAGCAGTCCCCCGTCGGGGCGGGAGGGCCGGGAGACCCAGTACTTC	CASSPPSGREGRETQYF
TRBJ2-7	-	TRBV12-3/TRBV12-4	-	TGTGCCAGCAGCCCGGACAGCTACGAGCAGTACTTC	CASSPDSYEQYF
TRBJ2-5	few	TRBV5-1	TRBD1	TGCGCCAGCAGCCACACCACAGGGGACCCGTACCAAGAGACCCAGTACTTC	CASSHTTGDPYQETQYF
TRBJ2-1	-	TRBV29-1	-	TGCAGCGTCGCCAGCGACAGTCACAATGAGCAGTTCTTC	CSVASDSHNEQFF
TRBJ2-7	-	TRBV21-1	-	TGTGCCAGCATACTAGGGGGTCGGGCATACGAGCAGTACTTC	CASILGGRAYEQYF
TRBJ2-7	-	TRBV4-3	TRBD2	TGCGCCAGCAGCCATACCAGGGGGGCAGCGGGAGGCTCCTACGAGCAGTACTTC	CASSHTRGAAGGSYEQYF
TRBJ1-4	-	TRBV30	-	TGTGCCTGGAGGGTTGCCCTCGGTGAAAAACTGTTTTTT	CAWRVALGEKLFF
TRBJ2-5	-	TRBV2	-	TGTGCCAGCAGTGAAATGGGAGTTGGCCAAGAGACCCAGTACTTC	CASSEMGVGQETQYF
TRBJ2-7	-	TRBV23-1	-	TGCGCCAGCAGTCAATGGGGCAGTCACGAGCAGTACTTC	CASSQWGSHEQYF
TRBJ1-4	-	TRBV27	-	TGTGCCAGCAGTTTAATAGGGGAAGGGGAAAAACTGTTTTTT	CASSLIGEGEKLFF
TRBJ1-5	-	TRBV5-5	TRBD1	TGTGCCAGCAGCTTCCAGGGGGATCAGCCCCAGCATTTT	CASSFQGDQPQHF
TRBJ1-1	-	TRBV28	-	TGTGCCAGCAACTTGGGAGGGTGGGGTCCAAACACTGAAGCTTTCTTT	CASNLGGWGPNTEAFF
TRBJ2-1	-	TRBV19	-	TGTGCCAGTAGTACGGCTAGCTTAGATGAGCAGTTCTTC	CASSTASLDEQFF
TRBJ1-6	few	TRBV27	-	TGTGCCAGCAGTTTATCACCGGGGTGGTCACCCCTCCACTTT	CASSLSPGWSPLHF
TRBJ2-5	-	TRBV28	-	TGTGCCAGCAGAGAGCGAGAGACCCAGTACTTC	CASRERETQYF
TRBJ2-1	-	TRBV7-9	TRBD2	TGTGCCAGCAGCTTTCCGGGACTAAGCCACAATGAGCAGTTCTTC	CASSFPGLSHNEQFF
TRBJ2-1	few	TRBV12-3/TRBV12-4	-	TGTGCCAGCAGTCCGACTAAGGATGAGCAGTTCTTC	CASSPTKDEQFF
TRBJ2-7	few	TRBV2	-	TGTGCCAGCAAAGCGCGGACACTAAGCTCCTACGAGCAGTACTTC	CASKARTLSSYEQYF